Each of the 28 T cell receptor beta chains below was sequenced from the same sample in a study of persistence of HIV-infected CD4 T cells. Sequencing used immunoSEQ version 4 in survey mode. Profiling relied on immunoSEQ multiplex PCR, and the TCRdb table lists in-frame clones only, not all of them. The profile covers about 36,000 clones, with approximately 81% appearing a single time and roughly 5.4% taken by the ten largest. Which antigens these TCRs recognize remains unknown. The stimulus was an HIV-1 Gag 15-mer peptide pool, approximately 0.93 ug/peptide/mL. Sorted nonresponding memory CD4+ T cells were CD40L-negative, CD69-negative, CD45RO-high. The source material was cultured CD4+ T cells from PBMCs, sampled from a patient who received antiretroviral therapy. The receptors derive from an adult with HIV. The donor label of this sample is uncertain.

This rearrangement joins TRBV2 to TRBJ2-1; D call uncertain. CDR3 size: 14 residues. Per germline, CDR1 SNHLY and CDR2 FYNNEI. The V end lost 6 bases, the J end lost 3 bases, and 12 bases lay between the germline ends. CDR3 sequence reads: CASSGDQLYNEQFF. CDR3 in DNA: TGTGCCAGCAGCGGAGACCAACTCTACAATGAGCAGTTCTTC.

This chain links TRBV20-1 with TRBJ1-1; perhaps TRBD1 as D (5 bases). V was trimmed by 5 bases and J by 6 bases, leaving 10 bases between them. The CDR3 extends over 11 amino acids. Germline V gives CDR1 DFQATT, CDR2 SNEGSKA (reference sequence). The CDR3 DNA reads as TGCAGTGCTCCCCGGGGGGCTGAAGCTTTCTTT. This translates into CSAPRGAEAFF.

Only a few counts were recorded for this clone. The CDR3 reads CASSFTLAGRSYEQYF. The CDR3 DNA follows: TGCGCCAGCAGCTTTACGCTAGCGGGGAGGTCCTACGAGCAGTACTTC. The chain is built from TRBV5-1 and TRBJ2-7; 9 nucleotides align to TRBD2. The trim removed 2 bases at V and 1 base at J, leaving 7 bases unmatched. Germline loops: CDR1 SGHRS, CDR2 YFSETQ. The CDR3 runs 16 residues.

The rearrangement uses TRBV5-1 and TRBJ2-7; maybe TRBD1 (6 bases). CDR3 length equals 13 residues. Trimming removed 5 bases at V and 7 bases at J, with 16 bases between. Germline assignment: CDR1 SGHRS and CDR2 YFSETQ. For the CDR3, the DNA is TGCGCCAGCAGGCCAGGGGACGTCCGGGAGCAGTACTTC. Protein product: CASRPGDVREQYF.

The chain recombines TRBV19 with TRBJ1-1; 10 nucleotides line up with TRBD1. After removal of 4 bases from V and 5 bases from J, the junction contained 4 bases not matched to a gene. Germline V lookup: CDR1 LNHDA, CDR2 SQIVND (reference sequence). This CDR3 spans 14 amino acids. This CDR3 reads CASSRRTGGTEAFF. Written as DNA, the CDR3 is TGTGCCAGTAGTAGGCGGACAGGGGGTACTGAAGCTTTCTTT.

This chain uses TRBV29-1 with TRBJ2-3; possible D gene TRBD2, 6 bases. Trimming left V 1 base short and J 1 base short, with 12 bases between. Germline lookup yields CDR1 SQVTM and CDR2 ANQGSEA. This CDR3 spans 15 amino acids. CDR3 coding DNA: TGCAGCGTTGAAGCGGGGGTTGGGGGCACAGATACGCAGTATTTT. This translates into CSVEAGVGGTDTQYF.

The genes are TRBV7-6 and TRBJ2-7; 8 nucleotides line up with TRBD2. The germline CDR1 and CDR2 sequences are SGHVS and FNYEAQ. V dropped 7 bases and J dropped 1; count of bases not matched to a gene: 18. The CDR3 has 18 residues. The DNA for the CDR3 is TGTGCCAGCAAAGCTAAAACCGTGGCGGGGGGACAATCCTACGAGCAGTACTTC. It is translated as CASKAKTVAGGQSYEQYF. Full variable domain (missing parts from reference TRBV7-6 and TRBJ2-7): GAGVSQSPRYKVTKRGQDVALRCDPISGHVSLYWYRQALGQGPEFLTYFNYEAQQDKSGLPNDRFSAERPEGSISTLTIQRTEQRDSAMYRCASKAKTVAGGQSYEQYFGPGTRLTVT.

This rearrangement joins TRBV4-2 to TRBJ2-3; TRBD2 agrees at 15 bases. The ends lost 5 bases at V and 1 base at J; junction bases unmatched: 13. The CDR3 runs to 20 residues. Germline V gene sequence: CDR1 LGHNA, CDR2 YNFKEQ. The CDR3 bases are TGTGCCAGCAGCGGGAGGACTAGCGGGGGGGCCTTGGGTGGCACAGATACGCAGTATTTT. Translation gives CASSGRTSGGALGGTDTQYF.

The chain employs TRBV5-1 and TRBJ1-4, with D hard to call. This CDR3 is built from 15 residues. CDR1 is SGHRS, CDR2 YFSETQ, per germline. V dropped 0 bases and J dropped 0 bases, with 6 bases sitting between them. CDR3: CASSLGVATNEKLFF. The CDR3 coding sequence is TGCGCCAGCAGCTTGGGCGTTGCAACTAATGAAAAACTGTTTTTT.

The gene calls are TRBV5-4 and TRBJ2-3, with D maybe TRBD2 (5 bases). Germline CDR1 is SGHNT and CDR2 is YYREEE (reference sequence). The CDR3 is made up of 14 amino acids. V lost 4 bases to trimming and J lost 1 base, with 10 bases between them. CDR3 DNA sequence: TGTGCCAGCAGCCCCGGGGTCCGCACAGATACGCAGTATTTT. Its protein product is CASSPGVRTDTQYF.

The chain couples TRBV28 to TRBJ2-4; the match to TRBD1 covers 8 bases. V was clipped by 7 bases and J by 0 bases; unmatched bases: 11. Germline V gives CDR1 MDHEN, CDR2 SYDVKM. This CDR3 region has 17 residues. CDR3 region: CASNWTGWYKAKNIQYF. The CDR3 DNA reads TGTGCCAGCAATTGGACAGGGTGGTATAAAGCCAAAAACATTCAGTACTTC.

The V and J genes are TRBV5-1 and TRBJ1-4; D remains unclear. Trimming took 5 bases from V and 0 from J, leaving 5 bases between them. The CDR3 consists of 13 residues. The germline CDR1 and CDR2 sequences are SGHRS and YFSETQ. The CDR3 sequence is CASRESTNEKLFF. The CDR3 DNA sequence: TGCGCCAGCAGGGAATCAACTAATGAAAAACTGTTTTTT.

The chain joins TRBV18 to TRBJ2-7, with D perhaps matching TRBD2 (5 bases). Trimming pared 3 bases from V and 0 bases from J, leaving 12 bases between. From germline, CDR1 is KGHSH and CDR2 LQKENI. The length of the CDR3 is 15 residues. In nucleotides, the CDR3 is TGTGCCAGCTCACCGCAGCGGAGCAGCTCCTACGAGCAGTACTTC. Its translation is CASSPQRSSSYEQYF.

CDR3 coding DNA: TGTGCCACCAGCAGAGATCTCCCTAAGAGGGACGAGCAGTACTTC. The encoded protein is CATSRDLPKRDEQYF. The chain links TRBV15 to TRBJ2-7, with D tentatively TRBD2 (5 bases). The germline gives CDR1 LNHNV, CDR2 YYDKDF (reference sequence). The CDR3 spans 15 residues. Trimming took 0 bases from V and 5 from J, leaving 14 bases between them. Full variable domain (missing parts from reference TRBV15 and TRBJ2-7): DAMVIQNPRYQVTQFGKPVTLSCSQTLNHNVMYWYQQKSSQAPKLLFHYYDKDFNNEADTPDNFQSRRPNTSFCFLDIRSPGLGDTAMYLCATSRDLPKRDEQYFGPGTRLTVT.

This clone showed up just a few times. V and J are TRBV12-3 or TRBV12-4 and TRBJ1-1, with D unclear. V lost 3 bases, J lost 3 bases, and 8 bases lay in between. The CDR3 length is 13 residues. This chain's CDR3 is CASSFDVDTEAFF. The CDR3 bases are TGTGCCAGCAGTTTTGACGTGGACACTGAAGCTTTCTTT.

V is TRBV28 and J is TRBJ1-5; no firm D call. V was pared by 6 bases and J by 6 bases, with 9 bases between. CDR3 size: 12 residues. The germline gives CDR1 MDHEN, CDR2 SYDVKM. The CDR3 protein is CASSVGGQPQHF. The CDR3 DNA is TGTGCCAGCAGCGTGGGTGGTCAGCCCCAGCATTTT.

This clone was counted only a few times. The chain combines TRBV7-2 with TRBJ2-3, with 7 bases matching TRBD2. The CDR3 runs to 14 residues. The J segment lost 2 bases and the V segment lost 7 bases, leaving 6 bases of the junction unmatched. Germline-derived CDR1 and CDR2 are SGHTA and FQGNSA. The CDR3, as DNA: TGTGCCAGCACGGCAGCGGGGTACACAGATACGCAGTATTTT. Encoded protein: CASTAAGYTDTQYF.

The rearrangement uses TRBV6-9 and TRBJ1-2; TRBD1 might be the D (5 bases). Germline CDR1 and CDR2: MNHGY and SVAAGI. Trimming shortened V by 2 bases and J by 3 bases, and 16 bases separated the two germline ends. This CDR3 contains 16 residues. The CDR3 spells CASSYRWGREDYGYTF. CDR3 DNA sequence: TGTGCCAGCAGTTATCGATGGGGGAGGGAGGACTATGGCTACACCTTC.

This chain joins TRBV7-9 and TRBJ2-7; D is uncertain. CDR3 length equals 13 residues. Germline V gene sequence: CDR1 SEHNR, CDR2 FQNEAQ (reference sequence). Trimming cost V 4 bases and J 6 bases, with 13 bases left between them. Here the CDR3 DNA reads TGTGCCAGCAGCTCCCCCCCGAGGAGCGAGCAGTACTTC. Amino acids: CASSSPPRSEQYF.

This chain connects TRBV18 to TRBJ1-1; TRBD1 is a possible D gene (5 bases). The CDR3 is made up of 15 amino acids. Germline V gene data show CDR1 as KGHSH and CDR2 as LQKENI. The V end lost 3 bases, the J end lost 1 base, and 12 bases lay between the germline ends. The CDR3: CASSPDLRENTEAFF. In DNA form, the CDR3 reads TGTGCCAGCTCACCGGACCTCAGGGAGAACACTGAAGCTTTCTTT.

CDR3 nucleotides: TGTGCCAGCAGCCCCGGGACAGGGATCCGAGAGACCCAGTACTTC. This encodes CASSPGTGIRETQYF. The chain combines TRBV2 with TRBJ2-5; 9 bases line up with TRBD1. The V gene end was trimmed by 6 bases and the J gene end by 4 bases; junction bases not matched to a gene: 9. The V gene's germline CDR1 is SNHLY and CDR2 FYNNEI. The CDR3 sequence is 15 residues long.

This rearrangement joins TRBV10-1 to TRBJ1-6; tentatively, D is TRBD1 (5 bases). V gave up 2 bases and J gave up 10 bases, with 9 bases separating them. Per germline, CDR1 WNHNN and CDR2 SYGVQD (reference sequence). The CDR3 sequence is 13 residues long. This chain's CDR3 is CASSEVGDSPLHF. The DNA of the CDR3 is TGCGCCAGCAGTGAGGTGGGGGACTCACCCCTCCACTTT.

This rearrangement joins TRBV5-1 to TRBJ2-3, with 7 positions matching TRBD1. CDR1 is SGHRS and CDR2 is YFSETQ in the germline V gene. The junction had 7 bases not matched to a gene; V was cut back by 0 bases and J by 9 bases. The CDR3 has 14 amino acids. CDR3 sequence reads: CASSLGATQGTQYF. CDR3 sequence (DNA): TGCGCCAGCAGCTTGGGGGCAACACAGGGGACGCAGTATTTT.

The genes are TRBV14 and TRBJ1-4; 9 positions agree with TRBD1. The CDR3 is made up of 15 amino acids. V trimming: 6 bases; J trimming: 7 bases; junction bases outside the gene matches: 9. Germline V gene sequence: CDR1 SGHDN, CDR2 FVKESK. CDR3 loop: CASSQTGGDFEKLFF. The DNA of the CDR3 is TGTGCCAGCAGTCAAACAGGGGGCGATTTTGAAAAACTGTTTTTT.

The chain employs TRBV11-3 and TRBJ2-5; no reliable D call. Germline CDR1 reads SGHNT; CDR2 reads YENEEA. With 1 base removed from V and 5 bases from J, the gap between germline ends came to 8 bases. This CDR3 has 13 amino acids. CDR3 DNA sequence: TGTGCCAGCAGCTTAGGATTAGTGGAGACCCAGTACTTC. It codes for CASSLGLVETQYF.

CDR3 sequence: CASSWGQYNEQFF. CDR3 nucleotides: TGTGCCAGCAGTTGGGGTCAGTACAATGAGCAGTTCTTC. J is TRBJ2-1 and V is TRBV12-3 or TRBV12-4; D unclear. The CDR3 length is 13 residues. V lost 4 bases and J lost 4, with 8 bases in between.

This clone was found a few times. As DNA, the CDR3 is TGCGCCAGCAGCTATGACACGCATCCCCTCCACTTT. Translating it yields CASSYDTHPLHF. V gene TRBV5-1 combines with J gene TRBJ1-6; D gene uncertain. This CDR3 has 12 residues. The germline V and J ends were trimmed by 3 bases and 13 bases, with 11 bases remaining between them. Germline V gene lookup returns CDR1 SGHRS and CDR2 YFSETQ.

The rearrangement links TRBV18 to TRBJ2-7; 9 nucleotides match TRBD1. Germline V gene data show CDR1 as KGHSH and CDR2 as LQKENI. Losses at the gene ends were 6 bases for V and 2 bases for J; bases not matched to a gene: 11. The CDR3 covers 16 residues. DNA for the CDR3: TGTGCCAGCTCTCTTTCAGCCGGGACAGGGACCTACGAGCAGTACTTC. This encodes CASSLSAGTGTYEQYF.